This record covers a single TCR beta chain. Its antigen is unknown. The sample is drawn from a study of neoadjuvant nivolumab and ipilimumab in lung cancer. V lost 3 bases and J lost 4; bases outside the gene matches: 3. CDR1 and CDR2 from the germline V gene are SGHTA and FQGNSA. CDR3 length: 15 amino acids. Data came from immunoSEQ multiplex PCR; TCRdb stores just in-frame clones and leaves some out. The profile shows roughly 20,000 clones, under 85% of them singletons. The study, taken as a whole, reports: From pretherapy to surgery, tumor richness and clonality rose with dual therapy. A small number of samples were TCR sequenced.

The sequence came from an adult with non-small cell lung cancer. The rearrangement uses TRBV7-2 and TRBJ2-3, with 11 nucleotides matching TRBD1. Here the sequenced sample was tumor tissue, taken after neoadjuvant nivolumab, alone or with ipilimumab, at or shortly before surgery. The CDR3 here is CASSFLGQGADTQYF. The DNA for the CDR3 is TGTGCCAGCAGCTTCCTGGGACAGGGGGCAGATACGCAGTATTTT.